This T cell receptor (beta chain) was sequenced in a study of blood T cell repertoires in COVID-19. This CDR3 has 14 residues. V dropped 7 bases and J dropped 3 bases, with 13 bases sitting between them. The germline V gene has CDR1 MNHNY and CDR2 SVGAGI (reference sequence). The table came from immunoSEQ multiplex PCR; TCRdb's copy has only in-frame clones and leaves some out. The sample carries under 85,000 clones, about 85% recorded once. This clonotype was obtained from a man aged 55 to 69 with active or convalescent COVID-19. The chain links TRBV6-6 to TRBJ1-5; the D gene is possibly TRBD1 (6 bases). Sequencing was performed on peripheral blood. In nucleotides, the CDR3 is TGTGCCAGCACCCTGGGACAAGCCAATCAGCCCCAGCATTTT. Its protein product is CASTLGQANQPQHF.